This T cell receptor beta chain is drawn from a study of shared clonotypes between healthy human individuals. This clone came up many times. Its target is unknown. Study-level results: Limitation of the genetic and exposure-history diversity represented came from the few donors.

The protocol was immunoSEQ multiplex PCR, while the TCRdb copy is restricted to in-frame clones and leaves out a portion. This sample has hundreds of thousands of clones, with more than 70% found just once. The source material was memory CD4+ T cells sorted from blood. As for subset: CD45RA-negative fraction. The receptor was isolated from a woman aged 25-40 years in good health.

The CDR3 DNA reads as TGTGCCAGTAGCCGAAATCACGGGAGGAAAGAGACCCAGTACTTC. It is translated as CASSRNHGRKETQYF. This chain links TRBV19 with TRBJ2-5; 7 nucleotides match TRBD2. Germline loops: CDR1 LNHDA, CDR2 SQIVND (reference sequence). Unmatched junction bases numbered 10, after V lost 6 bases and J lost 3 bases. The CDR3 is made up of 15 amino acids.